These T cell receptor beta chains were read from a single sample in a study of blood T cell repertoires in COVID-19. Repertoires were generated with immunoSEQ multiplex PCR, while TCRdb's copy carries only in-frame clones and drops some. The sample consists of roughly 220,000 clones, 80% to 90% of them appearing once. Sequenced: PBMCs or T cells enriched from blood (not recorded which). These receptors all come from a woman aged 40 to 50 with acute COVID-19. Both conserved end residues are part of each CDR3. Each record gives: D gene, clone size, V gene, J gene, CDR3 DNA, CDR3 protein. D genes are given only for firm matches. Clone sizes are given selectively: once, few, many, or a class where the clone is expanded.

D: NA
size: NA
V: TRBV28
J: TRBJ1-2
DNA: TGTGCCAGCAAACCCCAGGGGCTTCGCAAAAGGGGCTACACCTTC
CDR3: CASKPQGLRKRGYTF

D: NA
size: few
V: TRBV9
J: TRBJ1-1
DNA: TGTGCCAGCAGCGTCCGGCCGCAGGTCACTGAAGCTTTCTTT
CDR3: CASSVRPQVTEAFF

D: NA
size: NA
V: TRBV9
J: TRBJ2-1
DNA: TGTGCCAGCAGCGTAGTCGGCTCCTACAATGAGCAGTTCTTC
CDR3: CASSVVGSYNEQFF

D: TRBD1
size: NA
V: TRBV7-9
J: TRBJ2-7
DNA: TGTGCCAGCAGTCCTCAGGGGGCCTACGAGCAGTACTTC
CDR3: CASSPQGAYEQYF

D: NA
size: NA
V: TRBV7-2
J: TRBJ1-3
DNA: TGTGCCAGCAGTTCCTCCGGGAGGACCATATATTTT
CDR3: CASSSSGRTIYF

D: NA
size: few
V: TRBV3-1/TRBV3-2
J: TRBJ1-1
DNA: TGTGCCAGCAGCCTGGGACATCGGAACACTGAAGCTTTCTTT
CDR3: CASSLGHRNTEAFF

D: NA
size: few
V: TRBV28
J: TRBJ1-2
DNA: TGTGCCAGCAGGCCGACAGTTTATGGCTACACCTTC
CDR3: CASRPTVYGYTF

D: NA
size: NA
V: TRBV12-3/TRBV12-4
J: TRBJ2-7
DNA: TGTGCCAGCACACCCAGGGGCTTGGGGGAGCAGTACTTC
CDR3: CASTPRGLGEQYF

D: TRBD1
size: NA
V: TRBV9
J: TRBJ2-2
DNA: TGTGCCAGCAGCGTAGGGACAGGGAAGAACACCGGGGAGCTGTTTTTT
CDR3: CASSVGTGKNTGELFF

D: TRBD2
size: NA
V: TRBV20-1
J: TRBJ2-3
DNA: TGCAGTGCTAGTTTGACTAGCGGGAGGGCCGATACGCAGTATTTT
CDR3: CSASLTSGRADTQYF

D: TRBD2
size: NA
V: TRBV28
J: TRBJ2-1
DNA: TGTGCCAGCAGTCCCGGGACTACCTACAATGAGCAGTTCTTC
CDR3: CASSPGTTYNEQFF

D: TRBD1
size: NA
V: TRBV5-6
J: TRBJ1-2
DNA: TGTGCCAGCGGGGGGACAGGAATAACTAACTATGGCTACACCTTC
CDR3: CASGGTGITNYGYTF

D: NA
size: NA
V: TRBV6-1
J: TRBJ1-2
DNA: TGTGCCAGCAGTGAAGCGTTAACAGGGCCGAGATATGGCTACACCTTC
CDR3: CASSEALTGPRYGYTF

D: NA
size: NA
V: TRBV19
J: TRBJ1-5
DNA: TGTGCCAGTAGTCGGGGTCAGCCCCAGCATTTT
CDR3: CASSRGQPQHF

D: TRBD1
size: NA
V: TRBV2
J: TRBJ1-2
DNA: TGTGCCAGCAGTGAGGGACAGGGGGCGACGCGAGGCTACACCTTC
CDR3: CASSEGQGATRGYTF

D: TRBD1
size: NA
V: TRBV28
J: TRBJ1-5
DNA: TGTGCCAGCAGTTTTTCGGGACAGGGCAATCAGCCCCAGCATTTT
CDR3: CASSFSGQGNQPQHF